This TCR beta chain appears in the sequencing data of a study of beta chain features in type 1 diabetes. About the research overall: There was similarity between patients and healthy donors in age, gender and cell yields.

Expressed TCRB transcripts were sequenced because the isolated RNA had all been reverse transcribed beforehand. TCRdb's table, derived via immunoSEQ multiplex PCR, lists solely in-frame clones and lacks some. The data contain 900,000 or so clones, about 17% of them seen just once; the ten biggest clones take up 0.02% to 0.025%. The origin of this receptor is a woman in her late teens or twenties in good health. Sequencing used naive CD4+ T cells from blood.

The CDR3 here is CASSYGGQGSNQPQHF. CDR3 in DNA: TGTGCCAGCAGTTACGGGGGACAGGGTAGCAATCAGCCCCAGCATTTT. This chain links TRBV6-6 with TRBJ1-5, with TRBD1 matching over 9 bases. The germline V gene encodes CDR1 MNHNY and CDR2 SVGAGI (reference sequence). The CDR3 sequence is 16 residues long. The V and J ends lost 2 bases and 0 bases, in that order; junction bases with no gene match: 2.